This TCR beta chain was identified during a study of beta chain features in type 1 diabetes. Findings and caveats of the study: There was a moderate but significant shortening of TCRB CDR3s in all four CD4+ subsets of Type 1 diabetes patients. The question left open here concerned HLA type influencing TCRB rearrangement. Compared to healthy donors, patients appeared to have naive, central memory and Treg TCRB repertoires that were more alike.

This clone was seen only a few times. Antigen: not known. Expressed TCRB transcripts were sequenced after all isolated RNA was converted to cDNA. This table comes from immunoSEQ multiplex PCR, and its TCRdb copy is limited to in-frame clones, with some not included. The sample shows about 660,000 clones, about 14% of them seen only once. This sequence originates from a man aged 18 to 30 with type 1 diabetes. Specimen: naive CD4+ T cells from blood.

The CDR3 region has the DNA TGTGCCAGCAGCTTAGAGTCCTACGAGCAGTACTTC. As protein: CASSLESYEQYF. The chain links TRBV13 to TRBJ2-7, with D unresolved. The CDR3 runs to 12 residues. V gave up 1 base and J gave up 1 base, with 2 bases separating them. Per the germline V gene, CDR1 is PRHDT and CDR2 is FYEKMQ (reference sequence). Combining the CDR3 with reference TRBV13 and TRBJ2-7 gives the whole variable domain AAGVIQSPRHLIKEKRETATLKCYPIPRHDTVYWYQQGPGQDPQFLISFYEKMQSDKGSIPDRFSAQQFSDYHSELNMSSLELGDSALYFCASSLESYEQYFGPGTRLTVT.